There are a few counts of the clone carrying this T cell receptor beta chain. Its target is not known. The data originate from a study of cytomegalovirus exposure and HLA in healthy donors. Study observations and caveats: It was likely that a cluster of highly shared sequence variants was a sequencing artifact. Being productive about 90% or about 30% of the time was typical of most TCR beta V segments in an earlier analysis. The Asian-associated ancestry cluster reportedly had fewer N-insertions than the 666-donor mean in a later analysis.

V lost 4 bases and J lost 5, with 12 bases in between. There are 14 residues in the CDR3. Germline lookup yields CDR1 SGHAT and CDR2 FQNNGV. Amplification used 60 Vbeta primers and 13 Jbeta primers. The protocol was immunoSEQ multiplex PCR, while the TCRdb copy is restricted to in-frame clones and leaves out a portion. The data show about 93,000 clones, over 65% seen once. The clonotype was recovered from a man aged 50-59 years in good health and CMV-seronegative. The chain has TRBV11-2 and TRBJ2-1; tentatively, D is TRBD2 (6 bases). The sample comprised PBMCs. CDR3 bases: TGTGCCAGCAGCTCGGACTACCAAGACAATGAGCAGTTCTTC. Its translation is CASSSDYQDNEQFF.